Listed here is a single TCR beta chain. What it recognizes is unknown. These data are taken from a study of graft-versus-host responses after intestinal transplantation. The wider study: Multivisceral, liver-intestinal, or isolated intestinal grafts were transplanted into recipients. Every recipient underwent anti-thymocyte globulin induction, then tacrolimus and steroids for roughly three years. Study-level results: Early post-transplant declines in HvG were associated with peak levels of circulating GvH clones. GvH clonotypes were identified within recipient marrow, with a subset emerging first in ileum or blood.

Trimming cost V 2 bases and J 2 bases; bases outside gene matches: 6. CDR1 and CDR2 from the germline V gene are ENHRY and SYGVKD. The CDR3 consists of 16 residues. Sequencing was performed with immunoSEQ multiplex PCR; in TCRdb, only in-frame clones are kept and a portion is missing. The sample has about 130,000 clones; roughly 91% are singletons. The input for sequencing was unstimulated CD4+ T cells sorted from spleen or lymph node cells, taken before intestinal transplant. The chain combines TRBV10-3 with TRBJ2-1; 7 positions match TRBD2. The sequence was collected from a human donor who received an intestinal transplant. The CDR3: CAISEGGGSAYNEQFF. CDR3 DNA sequence: TGTGCCATCAGTGAGGGGGGGGGATCCGCCTACAATGAGCAGTTCTTC.